This TCR beta chain appears in the sequencing data of a study of regulatory and conventional T cells in RAG deficiency. J lost 13 bases, V lost 4 bases, and 10 bases had no gene match. The CDR3 runs 13 residues. CDR1 SGHDN and CDR2 FVKESK come from the germline V gene. Broader study findings: Sorted Omenn CD25-high CD127-low cells may not be bona fide Tregs. Control T-cell subsets had markedly higher Shannon entropy and lower Simpson indices than RAG-deficient patients. In Omenn syndrome, Treg and Tconv repertoires overlapped >90%.

Turning to this clone: Its antigen is currently unknown.

Genomic DNA came from blood conventional CD4+ T cells gated CD25-low CD127-high. The data were produced by immunoSEQ multiplex PCR, yet TCRdb's version contains in-frame clones alone and is incomplete. The table has just over 30,000 clones, approximately 96% seen once. The same specimen was also included in a second study, on regulatory T cells. Per that study: The primer mix had 52 TRBV and 13 TRBJ primers.

Sequencing was done on a sample of CD25- CD4+ T cells sorted from blood. The source is a human donor in good health. V gene TRBV14 combines with J gene TRBJ2-1; 7 nucleotides align to TRBD2. CDR3 DNA sequence: TGTGCCAGCAGCCTGGCGGGAGTCGAACGCCAGTTCTTC. It yields the protein CASSLAGVERQFF.